The 28 T cell receptor beta chains given below trace back to one sample, sequenced in a study of blood T cells in healthy people across ages. It was with a sample-barcoded 5' primer and a J-beta primer mix that a second PCR of about 6 to 12 cycles was run. TCRdb re-called the 5' RACE reads through MiXCR, storing one row per CDR3 protein. The repertoire consists of 800,000 to 950,000 distinct CDR3 sequences, with 48% occurring once and the leading ten covering roughly an eighth. The sample comprised blood. Source of these receptors: a man aged 30 to 45 in good health.

A single count supports this clonotype. At one end, the junction sequence differs from germline, possibly due to a read error. J is TRBJ2-3 and V is TRBV4-1, with a tentative D call TRBD2 (6 bases). The CDR3 is made up of 14 amino acids. CDR1 MGHRA and CDR2 YSYEKL come from the germline V gene. CDR3: CVSSQGGFTDTQYF. Here the CDR3 DNA reads TGCGTCAGCAGCCAAGGAGGGTTCACAGATACGCAGTATTTT.

The J gene is TRBJ1-2, the V gene TRBV10-3; D ambiguous. This CDR3 contains 12 residues. V gave up 10 bases and J gave up 1 base, with 10 bases separating them. Germline CDR1 and CDR2: ENHRY and SYGVKD. In nucleotides, the CDR3 is TGTGCCACCGGCCCGGGTAACTATGGCTACACCTTC. Translating gives CATGPGNYGYTF.

The V gene is TRBV20-1, the J gene TRBJ2-7, with 9 bases lining up with TRBD2. This CDR3 has 14 amino acids. J gave up 5 bases and V 8 bases, and 13 bases lay outside the gene matches. The germline V gene encodes CDR1 DFQATT and CDR2 SNEGSKA (reference sequence). The CDR3 nucleotides are TGCAGTCTAACTTTTCAGCGGGGGGTAAACGAGCAGTACTTC. Amino acids: CSLTFQRGVNEQYF.

The chain has TRBV7-9 and TRBJ1-1; possible D gene TRBD1, 5 bases. The V and J ends lost 5 bases and 3 bases respectively, with 22 bases between them. The CDR3 runs to 17 residues. Germline-derived CDR1 and CDR2 are SEHNR and FQNEAQ (reference sequence). The CDR3 nucleotides are TGTGCCAGCAGCATAACCGGGACCGGTGAGGGGTACACTGAAGCTTTCTTT. Encoded protein: CASSITGTGEGYTEAFF.

The V call is TRBV5-5, the J call TRBJ1-2, with unresolved D. V lost 7 bases to trimming and J lost 4 bases, with 17 bases between them. The length of the CDR3 is 14 residues. Germline loops: CDR1 SGHKS, CDR2 YYEKEE (reference sequence). In DNA, the CDR3 is TGTGCCAGCGGTCGGGAACGAACCCTCTATGGCTACACCTTC. Translated, it gives CASGRERTLYGYTF.

The chain combines TRBV9 with TRBJ2-1, with 11 positions matching TRBD2. This CDR3 region has 21 residues. V lost 3 bases and J lost 5; bases outside the gene matches: 22. Germline CDR1 and CDR2: SGDLS and YYNGEE. The CDR3 nucleotides read TGTGCCAGCAGCGAGCCCTCCGGGACTAGCGGACCCCCGGTGCCCCACAATGAGCAGTTCTTC. Its protein product is CASSEPSGTSGPPVPHNEQFF. Using reference TRBV9 and TRBJ2-1 for the parts outside the CDR3, the full variable domain is DSGVTQTPKHLITATGQRVTLRCSPRSGDLSVYWYQQSLDQGLQFLIQYYNGEERAKGNILERFSAQQFPDLHSELNLSSLELGDSALYFCASSEPSGTSGPPVPHNEQFFGPGTRLTVL.

The chain's CDR3 is CSAVSGGSTSTDTQYF. The CDR3 nucleotides read TGCAGTGCTGTGAGCGGAGGAAGCACTAGCACAGATACGCAGTATTTT. This sequence joins TRBV20-1 and TRBJ2-3, with D possibly being TRBD2 (5 bases). Germline V lookup: CDR1 DFQATT, CDR2 SNEGSKA (reference sequence). This CDR3 spans 16 amino acids. V lost 5 bases, J lost 0 bases, and 18 bases lay in between.

CDR3 loop: CSVDLTGIAFF. The CDR3 nucleotides are TGCAGCGTTGACTTAACAGGGATAGCTTTCTTT. This chain joins TRBV29-1 and TRBJ1-1, with TRBD1 as a possible D gene (6 bases). The CDR3 totals 11 residues. Trimming left V 3 bases short and J 10 bases short, with 12 bases between. CDR1 is SQVTM and CDR2 is ANQGSEA in the germline V gene.

V usage is TRBV20-1 and J usage is TRBJ2-5; D is possibly TRBD2 (5 bases). This CDR3 is 15 amino acids long. Germline lookup yields CDR1 DFQATT and CDR2 SNEGSKA (reference sequence). V dropped 5 bases and J dropped 2 bases, with 18 bases sitting between them. CDR3 DNA: TGCAGTGCTCTGAGGGATAACTCCTTACAAGAGACCCAGTACTTC. Its translation is CSALRDNSLQETQYF.

The genes are TRBV2 and TRBJ1-3, with a weak D call TRBD1 (5 bases). The CDR3 has 14 residues. V was trimmed by 8 bases and J by 2 bases, leaving 13 bases between them. CDR1 is SNHLY, CDR2 FYNNEI, per germline. The CDR3: CASRSQGTGNTIYF. Here the CDR3 DNA reads TGTGCCAGCCGATCGCAGGGAACTGGAAACACCATATATTTT.

This clonotype was seen a few times. CDR3 nucleotides: TGTGCCAGCAGCCCTCGGAGCGCCACCGAGGTTGACTATGGCTACACCTTC. This translates into CASSPRSATEVDYGYTF. The V gene is TRBV7-6, the J gene TRBJ1-2; the D is unclear. The germline gives CDR1 SGHVS, CDR2 FNYEAQ. The CDR3 runs 17 residues. Trimming removed 5 bases from V and 3 bases from J, with 22 bases in between. Drawing the rest from reference TRBV7-6 and TRBJ1-2, the complete variable domain is GAGVSQSPRYKVTKRGQDVALRCDPISGHVSLYWYRQALGQGPEFLTYFNYEAQQDKSGLPNDRFSAERPEGSISTLTIQRTEQRDSAMYRCASSPRSATEVDYGYTFGSGTRLTVV.

A single count supports this clonotype. V and J are TRBV4-3 and TRBJ1-2; no firm D call. The CDR3 contains 13 residues. V lost 0 bases and J 3 bases, leaving 5 bases between the germline ends. Looked up from germline, CDR1 is LGHNA and CDR2 is YSLEER. The CDR3 DNA follows: TGCGCCAGCAGCCAAGAATTGGACTATGGCTACACCTTC. It codes for CASSQELDYGYTF.

A few counts support this clonotype. The rearrangement links TRBV7-9 to TRBJ2-7; no firm D call. Germline CDR1 reads SEHNR; CDR2 reads FQNEAQ (reference sequence). CDR3 length equals 14 residues. V lost 0 bases, J lost 7 bases, and 13 bases lay in between. The CDR3 coding sequence is TGTGCCAGCAGCTTAGCACGGCTATCTGAAGAGCAGTACTTC. This sequence encodes CASSLARLSEEQYF.

The rearrangement links TRBV7-2 to TRBJ1-5; D not resolved. Germline V gene data show CDR1 as SGHTA and CDR2 as FQGNSA. The CDR3 sequence is 14 residues long. With 1 base removed from V and 6 bases from J, the gap between germline ends came to 10 bases. CDR3 bases: TGTGCCAGCAGCTTAGGCAGTCTCGGTCAGCCCCAGCATTTT. This gives the protein CASSLGSLGQPQHF.

This rearrangement joins TRBV7-9 to TRBJ2-5; D not certain. The V end lost 1 base, the J end lost 5 bases, and 11 bases lay between the germline ends. This CDR3 has 14 residues. CDR1 is SEHNR and CDR2 is FQNEAQ in the germline V gene (reference sequence). Here the CDR3 DNA reads TGTGCCAGCAGCTTAGATGTAGAGTTCGAGACCCAGTACTTC. As protein: CASSLDVEFETQYF.

The chain has TRBV7-3 and TRBJ2-1; D assignment may be TRBD1 or TRBD2 (5 bases each). Trimming left V 3 bases short and J 7 bases short, with 16 bases between. The CDR3 length is 15 residues. CDR1 is SGHTA, CDR2 FQGTGA, per germline. The chain's CDR3 is CASSFNTGPANEQFF. CDR3 bases: TGTGCCAGCAGCTTCAACACGGGGCCTGCTAATGAGCAGTTCTTC.

The chain links TRBV7-9 to TRBJ1-1; D gene ambiguous. The CDR3 covers 14 residues. Trimming pared 5 bases from V and 1 base from J, leaving 11 bases between. The germline V gene has CDR1 SEHNR and CDR2 FQNEAQ (reference sequence). This CDR3 is CASSDTTQNTEAFF. CDR3 in DNA: TGTGCCAGCAGCGACACGACTCAGAACACTGAAGCTTTCTTT.

The CDR3 nucleotides are TGTGCCAGCAGACGGGACAGGGATTCCGGTCAGCCCCAGCATTTT. This encodes CASRRDRDSGQPQHF. This rearrangement joins TRBV6-1 to TRBJ1-5; 9 bases match TRBD1. The CDR3 runs 15 residues. The germline V gene encodes CDR1 MNHNS and CDR2 SASEGT. The J segment lost 6 bases and the V segment lost 6 bases, leaving 9 bases of the junction unmatched.

This chain connects TRBV15 to TRBJ2-5; TRBD1 might be the D (6 bases). V lost 0 bases, J lost 5 bases, and 13 bases lay in between. The CDR3 consists of 15 residues. The germline CDR1 and CDR2 sequences are LNHNV and YYDKDF (reference sequence). CDR3 residues: CATSRDRGMVETQYF. The CDR3, as DNA: TGTGCCACCAGCAGAGATAGGGGGATGGTGGAGACCCAGTACTTC.

Concerning this clonotype: One end of the junction varies from germline; a read error may be responsible. The chain is built from TRBV29-1 and TRBJ2-7; 8 nucleotides align to TRBD2. CDR3 length: 15 amino acids. Germline V lookup: CDR1 SQVTM, CDR2 ANQGSEA. The CDR3 is CSVAAGEASSYEQYF. The CDR3 DNA is TGCAGTGTTGCAGCGGGGGAAGCTAGCTCCTACGAGCAGTACTTC.

The chain links TRBV6-2 or TRBV6-3 to TRBJ1-5; weak D call: TRBD1 (5 bases). V gave up 5 bases and J gave up 3 bases, with 14 bases separating them. Looked up from germline, CDR1 is MNHEY and CDR2 is SVGEGT. The CDR3 is 15 amino acids. CDR3 in amino acids: CASSRDGLLNQPQHF. Here the CDR3 DNA reads TGTGCCAGCAGTCGGGACGGTTTACTCAATCAGCCCCAGCATTTT.

This chain uses TRBV29-1 with TRBJ2-2; tentatively, D is TRBD2 (6 bases). Germline V gene sequence: CDR1 SQVTM, CDR2 ANQGSEA. This CDR3 contains 15 residues. V gave up 5 bases and J gave up 3 bases, with 16 bases separating them. DNA for the CDR3: TGCAGCGTTAAAGGCCCGGGACTTGACACCGGGGAGCTGTTTTTT. Residues: CSVKGPGLDTGELFF.

V usage is TRBV6-2 or TRBV6-3 and J usage is TRBJ2-2; TRBD1 aligns across 9 bases. Losses at the gene ends were 8 bases for V and 3 bases for J; bases not matched to a gene: 10. This CDR3 has 16 residues. Per germline, CDR1 MNHEY and CDR2 SVGEGT. The CDR3 region has the DNA TGTGCCAGCTCCCTCATCCGGGACAGGGACACCGGGGAGCTGTTTTTT. Amino acid sequence: CASSLIRDRDTGELFF.

The J gene is TRBJ2-1, the V gene TRBV20-1; D gene ambiguous. The CDR3 covers 14 residues. The V gene's germline CDR1 is DFQATT and CDR2 SNEGSKA (reference sequence). V was pared by 6 bases and J by 0 bases, with 12 bases between. Here the CDR3 reads CSADDRYSYNEQFF. CDR3 DNA: TGCAGTGCAGACGACCGGTACTCCTACAATGAGCAGTTCTTC.

The rearrangement links TRBV7-9 to TRBJ2-1; no firm D call. CDR3 size: 17 residues. The germline V and J ends were trimmed by 5 bases and 0 bases, with 17 bases remaining between them. The germline gives CDR1 SEHNR, CDR2 FQNEAQ (reference sequence). The CDR3 nucleotides read TGTGCCAGCAGCGATGAGTCGCGGCGGCGCTCCTACAATGAGCAGTTCTTC. This codes for CASSDESRRRSYNEQFF.

This clonotype was observed a few times. V gene TRBV7-2 combines with J gene TRBJ1-1; D is perhaps TRBD1 (6 bases). The germline gives CDR1 SGHTA, CDR2 FQGNSA. The ends were cut back, 5 bases at V and 2 bases at J, with 15 bases in the middle. This CDR3 spans 15 amino acids. The CDR3 sequence is CASSLRPTGNTEAFF. The CDR3 region has the DNA TGTGCCAGCAGCCTCCGGCCGACAGGAAACACTGAAGCTTTCTTT.

The chain joins TRBV9 to TRBJ2-5, with D uncertain. The end of the DNA is better explained by TRBJ2-7, so the J call may be wrong. Germline loops: CDR1 SGDLS, CDR2 YYNGEE. This CDR3 region has 13 residues. The CDR3 protein is CASSPHGTDEQYF. The CDR3 nucleotides are TGTGCCAGCAGCCCCCACGGCACCGACGAGCAGTACTTC.

The V and J genes are TRBV6-5 and TRBJ2-3, with D tentatively TRBD1 or TRBD2 (5 bases each). The CDR3 length is 16 residues. V lost 2 bases and J lost 0, with 12 bases in between. Germline V gene sequence: CDR1 MNHEY, CDR2 SVGAGI. For the CDR3, the DNA is TGTGCCAGCAGTTACACGGCCGGGACCAGCACAGATACGCAGTATTTT. Encoded protein: CASSYTAGTSTDTQYF.